These T cell receptor beta chains were read from a single sample in a study of blood T cell repertoires in COVID-19. Profiled with immunoSEQ multiplex PCR; TCRdb holds only in-frame clones, not every one. The sample comprises over 55,000 clones, approximately 86% of which are singletons, and under 8% rests with the top ten. Sequenced: peripheral blood. Receptors were obtained from a human donor with active COVID-19. The donor label of this sample is uncertain. Both conserved end residues are part of each CDR3. The order of the fields is clone size, J gene, D gene, V gene, CDR3 DNA, CDR3 protein. D genes are given only for firm matches. Size values are once, few and many counts, or a class for expanded clones, and some rows have none.

>once|TRBJ1-2|NA|TRBV19
TGTGCCAGTAGTATAGGAAGCACAGGGAAATATGGCTACACCTTC
CASSIGSTGKYGYTF
>few|TRBJ1-4|NA|TRBV7-9
TGTGCCAGCAGCTTACCCCAGGGGACTAATGAAAAACTGTTTTTT
CASSLPQGTNEKLFF
>NA|TRBJ2-7|TRBD2|TRBV7-9
TGTGCCAGCAGACCTTGGGGGGGCTACGAGCAGTACTTC
CASRPWGGYEQYF
>few|TRBJ1-2|NA|TRBV2
TGTGCCAGCAGGTTGCGGGACGGCGCTAACTATGGCTACACCTTC
CASRLRDGANYGYTF
>NA|TRBJ2-1|TRBD2|TRBV4-2
TGTGCCAGCAGCCAAGACTCACTGGGCGGGAGGTCCTACAATGAGCAGTTCTTC
CASSQDSLGGRSYNEQFF
>NA|TRBJ2-3|NA|TRBV12-5
TGTGCTAGTGGTTTCACGTTACTCACAGATACGCAGTATTTT
CASGFTLLTDTQYF
>once|TRBJ2-1|TRBD2|TRBV6-2/TRBV6-3
TGTGCCAGCAGTTCCATAAAACTAGCGGACTCCTACAATGAGCAGTTCTTC
CASSSIKLADSYNEQFF
>NA|TRBJ2-4|NA|TRBV18
TGTGCCAGCTCACCATCTTCAGGGGTAACGGGCATTCAGTACTTC
CASSPSSGVTGIQYF
>NA|TRBJ2-7|TRBD1|TRBV5-4
TGTGCCAGCAGTACAAAAGGACAGGGTGGCTACGAGCAGTACTTC
CASSTKGQGGYEQYF
>NA|TRBJ2-7|NA|TRBV7-3
TGTGCCAGCAGCCAGCTAGCGCGAGGCGAGCAGTACTTC
CASSQLARGEQYF
>NA|TRBJ1-2|NA|TRBV7-9
TGTGCCAGCACCCCCGTGAGGACGGACTCGTTAAACTATGGCTACACCTTC
CASTPVRTDSLNYGYTF
>NA|TRBJ2-1|NA|TRBV5-6
TGTGCCAGCAGGCGTCATAATGAGCAGTTCTTC
CASRRHNEQFF
>NA|TRBJ2-3|TRBD2|TRBV11-2
TGTGCCAGCAGCTTAGAGGGAGGGAAGGAAGATACGCAGTATTTT
CASSLEGGKEDTQYF
>NA|TRBJ1-5|TRBD1|TRBV19
TGTGCCAGTAGTATACTCTGGGGACAGAGCAATCAGCCCCAGCATTTT
CASSILWGQSNQPQHF
>NA|TRBJ1-5|NA|TRBV29-1
TGCAGCGTGGGGGGACGGGTAGGTCAGCCCCAGCATTTT
CSVGGRVGQPQHF
>NA|TRBJ2-7|NA|TRBV7-9
TGTGCCACCCAACGGTGGGCAGGGGAAGGCGAGCAGTACTTC
CATQRWAGEGEQYF
>NA|TRBJ1-2|NA|TRBV4-3
TGCGCCAGCAGCCAAGACCGACAGTCATCCTATGGCTACACCTTC
CASSQDRQSSYGYTF
>NA|TRBJ2-2|NA|TRBV6-5
TGTGCCAGCAGTTACACGGTGCCCGGGGAGCTGTTTTTT
CASSYTVPGELFF
>NA|TRBJ2-7|NA|TRBV27
TGTGCCAGCAGTTTATTAGCCGGGAGAAGCTACGAGCAGTACTTC
CASSLLAGRSYEQYF
>NA|TRBJ1-1|NA|TRBV6-5
TGTGCCAGCAGTAGAGGGCGGGAAGCTTTCTTT
CASSRGREAFF
>NA|TRBJ2-7|TRBD2|TRBV5-6
TGTGCCAGCAGCCTGCCCCTAGCGGGAGGGGCCTACGAGCAGTACTTC
CASSLPLAGGAYEQYF
>NA|TRBJ2-7|NA|TRBV5-4
TGTGCCAGCAGTCATGGATCCAGATTCGGGTACGAGCAGTACTTC
CASSHGSRFGYEQYF
>NA|TRBJ1-5|NA|TRBV12-3/TRBV12-4
TGTGCCAGCAGTCCAGATAGCAATCAGCCCCAGCATTTT
CASSPDSNQPQHF
>NA|TRBJ2-2|TRBD2|TRBV5-1
TGCGCCAGCGGACTAGCGGGGGGAAACACCGGGGAGCTGTTTTTT
CASGLAGGNTGELFF
>NA|TRBJ1-1|NA|TRBV5-1
TGCGCCAGCAGCTTACAGGCCACTGAAGCTTTCTTT
CASSLQATEAFF
>NA|TRBJ1-2|TRBD1|TRBV28
TGTGCCAGCAGACCCCCTTCCGGGACAGGGACCTATGGCTACACCTTC
CASRPPSGTGTYGYTF
>NA|TRBJ1-6|NA|TRBV28
TGTGCCAGCAACACCCGGGGGGCACCCCTCCACTTT
CASNTRGAPLHF
>NA|TRBJ2-2|TRBD1|TRBV7-9
TGTGCCAGCAGAGAGAGGACAGGGCACACCGGGGAGCTGTTTTTT
CASRERTGHTGELFF
>NA|TRBJ2-1|NA|TRBV7-2
TGTGCCAGCAGCCACGTCCGCAGCTCCTACAATGAGCAGTTCTTC
CASSHVRSSYNEQFF
>NA|TRBJ2-3|NA|TRBV5-1
TGCGCCAGCAGCTTGGCCGGTAGCACAGATACGCAGTATTTT
CASSLAGSTDTQYF
>few|TRBJ1-2|NA|TRBV15
TGTGCCACCAGCAGAGAGGGGGGGCCTAGAGGCTACACCTTC
CATSREGGPRGYTF
>NA|TRBJ2-2|TRBD2|TRBV5-1
TGCGCCAGCACCCGCGGGATACTAGCGGTCGCGAACACCGGGGAGCTGTTTTTT
CASTRGILAVANTGELFF
>NA|TRBJ2-7|NA|TRBV28
TGTGCCAGCAAGGGGGTCGCGCCGTACGAGCAGTACTTC
CASKGVAPYEQYF
>NA|TRBJ2-7|NA|TRBV5-1
TGCGCCAGCAGCTTACAGTCAGTGTCCTACGAGCAGTACTTC
CASSLQSVSYEQYF
>NA|TRBJ2-3|NA|TRBV5-1
TGCGCCAGCAGCTTGGGCGGGGTGAACACAGATACGCAGTATTTT
CASSLGGVNTDTQYF
>NA|TRBJ1-1|NA|TRBV15
TGTGCCACCAGCAGAGATCAGGGTAAGAACACTGAAGCTTTCTTT
CATSRDQGKNTEAFF
>NA|TRBJ2-1|TRBD1|TRBV30
TGTGCCTGGAGTGTATGGACAGGGGGGTGGAATGAGCAGTTCTTC
CAWSVWTGGWNEQFF
>NA|TRBJ1-5|NA|TRBV3-1/TRBV3-2
TGTGCCAGCAGCCAAGGGGTGGGACGCACCGGGGAGGGAATAGGTCAGCCCCAGCATTTT
CASSQGVGRTGEGIGQPQHF
>NA|TRBJ1-1|TRBD1|TRBV12-5
TGTGCTAGTGGTTTGGACGACAGGGGTTGGACTGAAGCTTTCTTT
CASGLDDRGWTEAFF
>NA|TRBJ2-1|NA|TRBV4-1
TGCGCCAGCAGCCAGTACAGAGGTTCACAGGTCTACAATGAGCAGTTCTTC
CASSQYRGSQVYNEQFF
>NA|TRBJ1-6|NA|TRBV7-9
TGTGCCAGCAGCTTCCAGGTTTCACCCCTCCACTTT
CASSFQVSPLHF
>once|TRBJ2-3|NA|TRBV7-6
TGTGCCAGCAGCCAATCCCCCGGTGGTGGTGGAGAAGATACGCAGTATTTT
CASSQSPGGGGEDTQYF
>NA|TRBJ1-1|NA|TRBV30
TGTGCCTGGGGCCAGGGGTCTGAAGCTTTCTTT
CAWGQGSEAFF
>NA|TRBJ2-7|TRBD1|TRBV6-5
TGTGCCAGCAGTTATGGGACAGGGATCTCCTACGAGCAGTACTTC
CASSYGTGISYEQYF
>NA|TRBJ2-1|TRBD2|TRBV12-3/TRBV12-4
TGTGCCAGCAGTTTAGGGGGACTAGCGCTCTTCTTC
CASSLGGLALFF
>NA|TRBJ1-3|NA|TRBV25-1
TGTGCCAGCAGTAGGGGCACCGCGGCCTCTGGAAACACCATATATTTT
CASSRGTAASGNTIYF
>NA|TRBJ1-2|NA|TRBV10-3
TGTGCCATCAGTGAGACCCCCTCGAGTGGCTACACCTTC
CAISETPSSGYTF
>NA|TRBJ2-1|TRBD2|TRBV27
TGTGCCAGCAGTGAATTGTCTAGCGGCTCCTACAATGAGCAGTTCTTC
CASSELSSGSYNEQFF
>once|TRBJ2-7|NA|TRBV9
TGTGCCAGCAGCGCGAGCGACAGAAACTACGAGCAGTACTTC
CASSASDRNYEQYF